This TCR beta chain was obtained from a study of T cells expressing NK-cell markers. Germline lookup yields CDR1 SGHVS and CDR2 FNYEAQ. The CDR3 runs 16 residues. TCRdb re-analyzed the 5' RACE reads; it lists each CDR3 protein once, without DNA. In total, the table holds 200,000 to 300,000 distinct CDR3 sequences. Specimen: blood T cells: a sorted CD56 or NKG2C T cell subset, CD4+ or CD8+ T cells, or bulk PBMC T cells (not recorded which). The V gene is TRBV7-6, the J gene TRBJ2-1; TCRdb's D call, TRBD1, is unchecked because there is no DNA. The source is a man aged 18 to 30 in good health. The CDR3 reads CASSFQGAVGTNEQFF.